Below are 31 T cell receptor beta chains sequenced from a single sample in a study of shared clonotypes between healthy human individuals. The repertoire was sequenced with immunoSEQ multiplex PCR; TCRdb's copy has only in-frame clones and lacks some. This table has approximately 2.1 million clones, approximately 95% appearing once. The source material was naive CD4+ T cells from PBMCs. Subset noted: CD45RA+ positively selected. The receptor source for this set is a man between 18 and 35 years old in good health. Some clones in this sample may be carry-over from other donors' samples.

The chain uses TRBV28 and TRBJ2-1, with D unresolved. The germline CDR1 and CDR2 sequences are MDHEN and SYDVKM. CDR3 length: 15 amino acids. Trimming cost V 3 bases and J 0 bases, with 9 bases left between them. CDR3 coding DNA: TGTGCCAGCAGTTTGTACGGCAGCTCCTACAATGAGCAGTTCTTC. Amino acids: CASSLYGSSYNEQFF.

The gene calls are TRBV9 and TRBJ1-4; possibly TRBD1 for D (6 bases). Trimming removed 0 bases at V and 7 bases at J, with 13 bases between. The germline V gene encodes CDR1 SGDLS and CDR2 YYNGEE. The CDR3 spans 15 residues. CDR3 protein: CASSVGAGASEKLFF. CDR3 in DNA: TGTGCCAGCAGCGTAGGAGCAGGGGCGAGTGAAAAACTGTTTTTT. The complete variable domain, with remaining parts taken from reference TRBV9 and TRBJ1-4, reads DSGVTQTPKHLITATGQRVTLRCSPRSGDLSVYWYQQSLDQGLQFLIQYYNGEERAKGNILERFSAQQFPDLHSELNLSSLELGDSALYFCASSVGAGASEKLFFGSGTQLSVL.

J is TRBJ2-3 and V is TRBV18; D gene unclear. The V gene's germline CDR1 is KGHSH and CDR2 LQKENI. This CDR3 spans 13 amino acids. Trimming shortened V by 3 bases and J by 6 bases, and 10 bases separated the two germline ends. The CDR3 bases are TGTGCCAGCTCACCGGGTAGAGTGGATACGCAGTATTTT. As protein: CASSPGRVDTQYF.

This chain joins TRBV6-6 and TRBJ2-1; 9 bases align to TRBD2. Per the germline V gene, CDR1 is MNHNY and CDR2 is SVGAGI (reference sequence). The CDR3 has 14 amino acids. Trimming cost V 4 bases and J 9 bases; bases outside gene matches: 7. The CDR3 protein is CASSSGRRGGEQFF. CDR3 nucleotides: TGTGCCAGCAGTTCTGGGAGGCGGGGGGGTGAGCAGTTCTTC.

This clone was observed a single time. This chain uses TRBV2 with TRBJ1-1; D call uncertain. The V gene's germline CDR1 is SNHLY and CDR2 FYNNEI. There are 15 residues in the CDR3. The germline V and J ends were trimmed by 6 bases and 1 base, with 15 bases remaining between them. For the CDR3, the DNA is TGTGCCAGCAGGCAGGATCCGCCGGAGAACACTGAAGCTTTCTTT. It translates to CASRQDPPENTEAFF.

The count of this clone is one. The same CDR3 arises from other DNA sequences in this sample as well. This sequence joins TRBV15 and TRBJ1-5; D gene ambiguous. The germline V and J ends were trimmed by 2 bases and 4 bases, with 3 bases remaining between them. Germline values: CDR1 LNHNV, CDR2 YYDKDF (reference sequence). CDR3 length equals 12 residues. As DNA, the CDR3 is TGTGCCACCAGCAGACTGAATCAGCCCCAGCATTTT. It yields the protein CATSRLNQPQHF.

The chain combines TRBV4-1 with TRBJ2-5, with D unresolved. The germline CDR1 and CDR2 sequences are MGHRA and YSYEKL. V lost 0 bases and J lost 3, with 14 bases in between. This CDR3 contains 16 residues. The CDR3 region has the DNA TGCGCCAGCAGCCAAGAGGTAACCGGAATTAAAGAGACCCAGTACTTC. It encodes CASSQEVTGIKETQYF.

With regard to this clone: Distinct nucleotide sequences in the sample also encode this CDR3. The chain couples TRBV28 to TRBJ2-7, with TRBD2 as a possible D gene (6 bases). V gave up 8 bases and J gave up 1 base, with 6 bases separating them. The CDR3 length is 11 residues. Germline V gives CDR1 MDHEN, CDR2 SYDVKM. CDR3 amino acids: CASGRSYEQYF. For the CDR3, the DNA is TGTGCCAGCGGGAGGTCCTACGAGCAGTACTTC.

The chain combines TRBV2 with TRBJ2-7; maybe TRBD2 (5 bases). V lost 5 bases, J lost 5 bases, and 13 bases lay in between. In germline, CDR1 is SNHLY, CDR2 FYNNEI. This CDR3 is 13 amino acids long. In DNA, the CDR3 is TGTGCCAGCAGTACGGGCCCGGAGGACGAGCAGTACTTC. This gives the protein CASSTGPEDEQYF.

V gene TRBV9 combines with J gene TRBJ2-2; D is unresolved. The CDR3 contains 13 residues. The V gene's germline CDR1 is SGDLS and CDR2 YYNGEE. V lost 4 bases and J lost 6, with 10 bases in between. The CDR3 protein is CASSTTVPGELFF. CDR3 sequence (DNA): TGTGCCAGCAGCACGACGGTGCCCGGGGAGCTGTTTTTT.

The chain is built from TRBV6-5 and TRBJ2-5; possible D gene TRBD1, 6 bases. The V gene lost 8 bases and the J gene lost 3 bases, with 13 bases spanning the gap. The CDR3 is 13 residues long. Looked up from germline, CDR1 is MNHEY and CDR2 is SVGAGI. The CDR3 nucleotides are TGTGCCAGCCAAATACAGGGAAAAGAGACCCAGTACTTC. This codes for CASQIQGKETQYF.

This chain links TRBV29-1 with TRBJ1-4; 7 bases are a match to TRBD1. This CDR3 comprises 14 residues. The J segment lost 5 bases and the V segment lost 7 bases, leaving 10 bases of the junction unmatched. In germline, CDR1 is SQVTM, CDR2 ANQGSEA. The CDR3 is CSASGTALNEKLFF. The CDR3, as DNA: TGCAGCGCTTCAGGGACAGCTCTAAATGAAAAACTGTTTTTT.

The rearrangement links TRBV7-8 to TRBJ2-1, with D perhaps matching TRBD2 (6 bases). V lost 5 bases to trimming and J lost 2 bases, with 19 bases between them. Looked up from germline, CDR1 is SGHVS and CDR2 is FQNEAQ. CDR3 size: 17 residues. In DNA form, the CDR3 reads TGTGCCAGCAGCCCCACCGCCTTAGCGGATCCCTACAATGAGCAGTTCTTC. It codes for CASSPTALADPYNEQFF.

Concerning this clone itself: This specimen includes other DNA sequences encoding the same CDR3. The J gene is TRBJ2-3, the V gene TRBV28; D unresolved. In germline, CDR1 is MDHEN, CDR2 SYDVKM. The CDR3 spans 11 residues. The V gene lost 3 bases and the J gene lost 5 bases, with 3 bases spanning the gap. The CDR3 region is CASSFRDTQYF. The CDR3 DNA reads TGTGCCAGCAGTTTTCGAGATACGCAGTATTTT.

The chain is built from TRBV28 and TRBJ2-3; D not resolved. Germline CDR1 and CDR2: MDHEN and SYDVKM. Between the trimmed V and J ends, which lost 7 bases and 1 base, there was a span of 15 bases. The CDR3 sequence is 15 residues long. CDR3 bases: TGTGCCAGCACCAGGTCTAAGTGGGGCACAGATACGCAGTATTTT. This encodes CASTRSKWGTDTQYF.

This chain uses TRBV2 with TRBJ1-2; D remains ambiguous. The germline CDR1 and CDR2 sequences are SNHLY and FYNNEI. Between the trimmed V and J ends, which lost 2 bases and 6 bases, there was a span of 16 bases. The CDR3 contains 15 residues. The CDR3 loop reads CASSEISFLGHGYTF. CDR3 coding DNA: TGTGCCAGCAGTGAAATATCCTTTTTGGGCCATGGCTACACCTTC.

This chain connects TRBV28 to TRBJ1-1; D is unclear. Trimming took off 2 bases at V and 8 bases at J, with 9 bases between the two ends. The CDR3 is made up of 12 amino acids. In germline, CDR1 is MDHEN, CDR2 SYDVKM. The CDR3 DNA is TGTGCCAGCAGTTTAACGTTAGCCGAAGCTTTCTTT. It codes for CASSLTLAEAFF.

The chain recombines TRBV9 with TRBJ2-2; 10 bases match TRBD2. V was pared by 4 bases and J by 3 bases, with 6 bases of the junction left unmatched. Germline-derived CDR1 and CDR2 are SGDLS and YYNGEE. The CDR3 runs to 16 residues. DNA of the CDR3: TGTGCCAGCAGCCCCCGGACTAGCGGAGACACCGGGGAGCTGTTTTTT. This gives the protein CASSPRTSGDTGELFF.

CDR3 residues: CASSSGDLTDTQYF. The CDR3 DNA follows: TGTGCCAGTAGTTCTGGGGATCTCACAGATACGCAGTATTTT. The chain is built from TRBV19 and TRBJ2-3; D is undetermined. The CDR3 sequence is 14 residues long. V was trimmed by 5 bases and J by 2 bases, leaving 11 bases between them. Germline values: CDR1 LNHDA, CDR2 SQIVND (reference sequence).

The chain joins TRBV6-5 to TRBJ1-3, with unresolved D. V was pared by 0 bases and J by 7 bases, with 16 bases between. This CDR3 comprises 16 residues. CDR1 MNHEY and CDR2 SVGAGI come from the germline V gene. The CDR3 loop is CASSYSGGRYGNTIYF. CDR3 coding DNA: TGTGCCAGCAGTTACTCGGGCGGGCGCTACGGGAACACCATATATTTT.

The genes are TRBV9 and TRBJ2-7; 10 bases fit TRBD2. The CDR3 sequence is 16 residues long. Germline CDR1 reads SGDLS; CDR2 reads YYNGEE. The J segment lost 1 base and the V segment lost 0 bases, leaving 4 bases of the junction unmatched. CDR3 sequence: CASSVEASGGSYEQYF. CDR3 coding DNA: TGTGCCAGCAGCGTAGAGGCTAGCGGGGGTTCCTACGAGCAGTACTTC.

This chain uses TRBV28 with TRBJ2-3, with D perhaps TRBD2 (6 bases). The CDR3 has 17 amino acids. Between the trimmed V and J ends, which lost 5 bases and 1 base, there was a span of 19 bases. In germline, CDR1 is MDHEN, CDR2 SYDVKM. The CDR3 nucleotides read TGTGCCAGCAGTAGTCCGCGGGGAAAAGGGGGCACAGATACGCAGTATTTT. As protein: CASSSPRGKGGTDTQYF.

The table lists this clone with a count of one. The chain combines TRBV6-6 with TRBJ2-1; no clear D gene. This CDR3 is built from 13 residues. V gave up 3 bases and J gave up 5 bases, with 8 bases separating them. The V gene's germline CDR1 is MNHNY and CDR2 SVGAGI (reference sequence). As DNA, the CDR3 is TGTGCCAGCAGTTATCGGCAGAACAATGAGCAGTTCTTC. This codes for CASSYRQNNEQFF.

This clone was detected only a few times. V usage is TRBV6-5 and J usage is TRBJ2-1; tentative D call: TRBD2 (5 bases). V shed 10 bases and J shed 14 bases, with 21 bases lying between them. The CDR3 length is 12 residues. Germline V lookup: CDR1 MNHEY, CDR2 SVGAGI. CDR3 in amino acids: CATQRHPTREFF. The CDR3 DNA reads TGTGCCACTCAGAGGCACCCTACTAGGGAGTTCTTC.

V gene TRBV9 combines with J gene TRBJ2-7, with 13 nucleotides matching TRBD2. V trimming: 6 bases; J trimming: 9 bases; junction bases outside the gene matches: 9. The germline gives CDR1 SGDLS, CDR2 YYNGEE. The CDR3 loop spans 14 amino acids. CDR3 sequence reads: CASTRTSGSQVQYF. The DNA for the CDR3 is TGTGCCAGCACCCGGACTAGCGGGAGCCAGGTGCAGTACTTC.

The rearrangement uses TRBV5-4 and TRBJ2-2, with TRBD2 identical over 9 bases. The CDR3 sequence is 16 residues long. Trimming removed 1 base from V and 4 bases from J; junction bases left unmatched: 5. In germline, CDR1 is SGHNT, CDR2 YYREEE (reference sequence). The CDR3 nucleotides read TGTGCCAGCAGCTTGCCAGCGGGAGGCAGCACCGGGGAGCTGTTTTTT. Amino acid sequence: CASSLPAGGSTGELFF. The entire variable domain, with the rest obtained from reference TRBV5-4 and TRBJ2-2, is as follows: ETGVTQSPTHLIKTRGQQVTLRCSSQSGHNTVSWYQQALGQGPQFIFQYYREEENGRGNFPPRFSGLQFPNYSSELNVNALELDDSALYLCASSLPAGGSTGELFFGEGSRLTVL.

Comment on this clone: Within the sample, other DNA sequences also encode this same CDR3. The chain uses TRBV14 and TRBJ2-7, with no clear D. Trimming shortened V by 1 base and J by 0 bases, and 7 bases separated the two germline ends. This CDR3 is 14 amino acids long. The V gene's germline CDR1 is SGHDN and CDR2 FVKESK. The CDR3 spells CASSQGRRSYEQYF. For the CDR3, the DNA is TGTGCCAGCAGCCAAGGCAGACGCTCCTACGAGCAGTACTTC.

The chain links TRBV28 to TRBJ2-1; D is perhaps TRBD2 (6 bases). Trimming shortened V by 2 bases and J by 6 bases, and 14 bases separated the two germline ends. The CDR3 is 15 residues long. Per germline, CDR1 MDHEN and CDR2 SYDVKM. The CDR3 region has the DNA TGTGCCAGCAGTTTAGGGGGAGGTGGGACCAATGAGCAGTTCTTC. It specifies CASSLGGGGTNEQFF.

The chain couples TRBV7-2 to TRBJ1-5, with 8 nucleotides matching TRBD1. The CDR3 is made up of 15 amino acids. The J segment lost 2 bases and the V segment lost 5 bases, leaving 5 bases of the junction unmatched. CDR1 SGHTA and CDR2 FQGNSA come from the germline V gene. CDR3 DNA sequence: TGTGCCAGCAGCACCGAGACAGGGGGCAATCAGCCCCAGCATTTT. This translates into CASSTETGGNQPQHF.

The J gene is TRBJ1-2, the V gene TRBV19, with a possible D match to TRBD1 (6 bases). Looked up from germline, CDR1 is LNHDA and CDR2 is SQIVND (reference sequence). This CDR3 region has 13 residues. V lost 5 bases and J 7 bases, leaving 14 bases between the germline ends. The CDR3 DNA is TGTGCCAGTAGTGAGGGGCAGGGGACTGGCTACACCTTC. Protein product: CASSEGQGTGYTF.

The chain couples TRBV28 to TRBJ2-3, with TRBD2 matching 8 bases. Germline loops: CDR1 MDHEN, CDR2 SYDVKM. This CDR3 spans 15 amino acids. V lost 10 bases, J lost 0 bases, and 9 bases stayed unmatched. This CDR3 reads CATTSGRRSTDTQYF. The CDR3 nucleotides read TGTGCCACCACCAGCGGGAGAAGAAGCACAGATACGCAGTATTTT.